The clone carrying this T cell receptor beta chain has a single count. This record comes from a study of blood T cell repertoires in COVID-19. Looking at the study overall: Some COVID-19 samples were acute and others convalescent; all came from the United States, Italy and Spain. In each case, the material was cDNA or gDNA derived from T cells, B-cell-depleted T cells, or PBMCs.

The CDR3 is made up of 14 amino acids. The V end was cut by 3 bases, the J end by 3 bases, with 14 bases between. In germline, CDR1 is GTSNPN, CDR2 SVGIG (reference sequence). Authors' data handling: Amplification of reference gene primers was used by the study to estimate nucleated cell counts. Assay: immunoSEQ multiplex PCR; the TCRdb copy retains only in-frame clones and omits some. That table supplies the V and J calls and clone size; D and trimming were determined from the DNA. Here the sample spans approximately 170,000 clones, 83% being singletons. Source material: peripheral blood. The chain carries TRBV30 and TRBJ1-2; a weak D match, TRBD1 (6 bases). This clonotype was sampled from a woman of 80 years or more with acute or convalescent COVID-19. Here the CDR3 reads CAWRPKGGDYGYTF. The DNA of the CDR3 is TGTGCCTGGAGGCCAAAGGGGGGGGACTATGGCTACACCTTC.